These 12 T cell receptor beta chains came from one sample sequenced in a study of cytomegalovirus exposure and HLA in healthy donors. Primers: 60 Vbeta forward and 13 Jbeta reverse. The protocol was immunoSEQ multiplex PCR, while the TCRdb copy is restricted to in-frame clones and leaves out a portion. The table includes about 240,000 clones, roughly 81% detected once. The sequencing input was PBMCs. The receptors derive from a girl aged 2-10 years in good health and CMV-seronegative.

The chain is built from TRBV2 and TRBJ2-5; 9 bases are a match to TRBD2. Trimming at V came to 7 bases and at J to 5 bases, leaving 11 bases not matched to a gene. The CDR3 is made up of 15 amino acids. Germline V lookup: CDR1 SNHLY, CDR2 FYNNEI. The DNA for the CDR3 is TGTGCCAGCACGAAGATGGCTAGCGGGACGGAGACCCAGTACTTC. Protein product: CASTKMASGTETQYF.

This chain links TRBV4-2 with TRBJ2-1, with TRBD2 identical over 10 bases. There are 16 residues in the CDR3. Looked up from germline, CDR1 is LGHNA and CDR2 is YNFKEQ. Trimming cost V 0 bases and J 9 bases; bases outside gene matches: 8. CDR3: CASSQELAGRFSEQFF. DNA for the CDR3: TGTGCCAGCAGCCAAGAACTAGCGGGGAGGTTCAGTGAGCAGTTCTTC.

The J gene is TRBJ2-5, the V gene TRBV5-4; TRBD1 might be the D (5 bases). V gave up 4 bases and J gave up 2 bases, with 9 bases separating them. The CDR3 contains 13 residues. Germline lookup yields CDR1 SGHNT and CDR2 YYREEE (reference sequence). The CDR3 here is CASSPGKQETQYF. CDR3 nucleotide sequence: TGTGCCAGCAGCCCAGGGAAACAAGAGACCCAGTACTTC.

V and J are TRBV14 and TRBJ1-3; D remains unclear. Germline V gene data show CDR1 as SGHDN and CDR2 as FVKESK. V was clipped by 4 bases and J by 0 bases, with 10 bases between them. This CDR3 contains 15 residues. The CDR3 loop reads CASSLGEFSGNTIYF. The CDR3, as DNA: TGTGCCAGCAGCCTCGGTGAGTTCTCTGGAAACACCATATATTTT. Filled out from reference TRBV14 and TRBJ1-3, the complete variable domain reads EAGVTQFPSHSVIEKGQTVTLRCDPISGHDNLYWYRRVMGKEIKFLLHFVKESKQDESGMPNNRFLAERTGGTYSTLKVQPAELEDSGVYFCASSLGEFSGNTIYFGEGSWLTVV.

The chain has TRBV13 and TRBJ2-7; D not certain. Germline-derived CDR1 and CDR2 are PRHDT and FYEKMQ (reference sequence). CDR3 length: 13 amino acids. V lost 3 bases and J lost 1, with 7 bases in between. CDR3 residues: CASSFLASYEQYF. The CDR3 region has the DNA TGTGCCAGCAGCTTTTTGGCATCCTACGAGCAGTACTTC.

The CDR3 protein is CASSEPGVGGYTF. The CDR3 nucleotides are TGTGCCAGCAGTGAACCAGGGGTAGGGGGCTACACCTTC. The J gene is TRBJ1-2, the V gene TRBV6-1, with D perhaps matching TRBD1 (6 bases). In germline, CDR1 is MNHNS, CDR2 SASEGT. The CDR3 extends over 13 amino acids. V was trimmed by 2 bases and J by 8 bases, leaving 12 bases between them.

The chain uses TRBV5-8 and TRBJ1-3; D uncertain. Germline V CDR1 and CDR2: SGHTS, YDEGEE. The CDR3 runs to 15 residues. The germline V and J ends were trimmed by 3 bases and 0 bases, with 10 bases remaining between them. For the CDR3, the DNA is TGTGCCAGCAGCTCCGGGAAAGTCTCTGGAAACACCATATATTTT. This encodes CASSSGKVSGNTIYF.

The chain has TRBV10-3 and TRBJ2-7; 9 positions match TRBD2. This CDR3 spans 14 amino acids. CDR1 and CDR2 (germline): ENHRY, SYGVKD. The J segment lost 2 bases and the V segment lost 4 bases, leaving 3 bases of the junction unmatched. The CDR3 nucleotides read TGTGCCATCAGTGCAGCGGGAGGACCCTACGAGCAGTACTTC. Protein sequence: CAISAAGGPYEQYF.

This chain joins TRBV2 and TRBJ1-4; D is ambiguous. From germline, CDR1 is SNHLY and CDR2 FYNNEI. The ends were cut back, 0 bases at V and 8 bases at J, with 13 bases in the middle. The CDR3 consists of 15 residues. The CDR3 DNA reads TGTGCCAGCAGTGAAGCGCACGGTACCGTGGAAAAACTGTTTTTT. Protein sequence: CASSEAHGTVEKLFF.

This sequence joins TRBV5-1 and TRBJ2-1; 15 positions agree with TRBD2. Germline V CDR1 and CDR2: SGHRS, YFSETQ. The V and J ends lost 7 bases and 6 bases, in that order; junction bases with no gene match: 14. The CDR3 consists of 18 residues. In DNA form, the CDR3 reads TGCGCCAGCGTCTTGGGTGGACTAGCGGGGGGGCTCCCCAATGAGCAGTTCTTC. This codes for CASVLGGLAGGLPNEQFF.

The rearrangement uses TRBV10-2 and TRBJ2-1; 7 bases map to TRBD2. The CDR3 consists of 17 residues. Germline V gene data show CDR1 as WSHSY and CDR2 as SAAADI. J lost 6 bases, V lost 4 bases, and 15 bases had no gene match. The DNA for the CDR3 is TGCGCCAGCAGTGGATCTAGCGGCCGGGGTTTAGGCAATGAGCAGTTCTTC. Translated: CASSGSSGRGLGNEQFF.

Written as DNA, the CDR3 is TGTGCCAGCAGCGTGAGTAGCGGGAGGGCCTTTGACAATGAGCAGTTCTTC. It translates to CASSVSSGRAFDNEQFF. This chain uses TRBV9 with TRBJ2-1; 11 bases are shared with TRBD2. V dropped 2 bases and J dropped 5; count of bases not matched to a gene: 9. Germline V gene lookup returns CDR1 SGDLS and CDR2 YYNGEE. This CDR3 contains 17 residues.